These T cell receptor beta chains were read from a single sample in a study of blood T cell repertoires in COVID-19. The repertoire was sequenced with immunoSEQ multiplex PCR; TCRdb's copy has only in-frame clones and lacks some. The repertoire holds 25,000 to 35,000 clones, with roughly nine tenths as singletons. The specimen sequenced was peripheral blood. Receptors originate from a human donor with acute or convalescent COVID-19. The donor label of this sample is uncertain. The CDR3 runs from the conserved cysteine through the conserved F or W. Each record gives: D gene, V gene, clone size, J gene, CDR3 DNA, CDR3 protein. D genes are given only for firm matches. Size values are once, few and many counts, or a class for expanded clones, and some rows have none.

-,TRBV3-1/TRBV3-2,-,TRBJ2-2,TGTGCCAGCAGCCAAGGGGCAGGGGTTACCGGGGAGCTGTTTTTT,CASSQGAGVTGELFF
TRBD1,TRBV19,-,TRBJ2-1,TGTGCCAGTAGTTTTGTACAGGGGGCTAATGAGCAGTTCTTC,CASSFVQGANEQFF
TRBD2,TRBV9,-,TRBJ2-5,TGTGCCAGCAGCGAGGGACTAGCGGGACTAGAGACCCAGTACTTC,CASSEGLAGLETQYF
TRBD1,TRBV16,-,TRBJ2-7,TGTGCCAGCAGCTTTCCCGGGACAGGGAACTACGAGCAGTACTTC,CASSFPGTGNYEQYF
-,TRBV18,-,TRBJ2-1,TGTGCCAGCTCACCATCGGGGAAGGAAAATGAGCAGTTCTTC,CASSPSGKENEQFF
-,TRBV9,-,TRBJ1-2,TGTGCCAGCAGCTCCCGAGGAGGGACGGAGACAAACTATGGCTACACCTTC,CASSSRGGTETNYGYTF
TRBD2,TRBV7-9,-,TRBJ2-1,TGTGCCAGCAGCCCCCAAGCGGGAGTAGGGGGCAATGAGCAGTTCTTC,CASSPQAGVGGNEQFF
-,TRBV11-2,-,TRBJ2-3,TGTGCCAGCAGCCCCACCCGCTGGGCCAGCCCGAACAGCACAGATACGCAGTATTTT,CASSPTRWASPNSTDTQYF
-,TRBV7-9,-,TRBJ1-3,TGTGCCAGCAGCTTATCAGGGGTCGGAAACACCATATATTTT,CASSLSGVGNTIYF
TRBD1,TRBV6-4,once,TRBJ2-1,TGTGCCAGCAGCGACTCGGGCAGGGGGCTATCCAATGAGCAGTTCTTC,CASSDSGRGLSNEQFF
TRBD2,TRBV11-2,-,TRBJ2-3,TGTGCCAGCAGCTCAAGGACTAGCGGGAGGTGGGCAGATACGCAGTATTTT,CASSSRTSGRWADTQYF
-,TRBV5-8,once,TRBJ1-6,TGTGCCAGCAGCCGGGACATCGGTAATTCACCCCTCCACTTT,CASSRDIGNSPLHF
-,TRBV2,-,TRBJ2-5,TGTGCCAGCAGTGAGGGGAGGCAGGTGGGGTTGGGGACCCAGTACTTC,CASSEGRQVGLGTQYF
TRBD2,TRBV19,-,TRBJ2-3,TGTGCCAGTAGTATCGGTGGCGGGAGGGCGACAGATACGCAGTATTTT,CASSIGGGRATDTQYF
-,TRBV3-1/TRBV3-2,-,TRBJ1-2,TGTGCCAGCAGCTCCGGGGGGCGGGGCTACACCTTC,CASSSGGRGYTF
TRBD1,TRBV6-5,-,TRBJ1-1,TGTGCCAGCAGTAGAGACAGGGGGAACACTGAAGCTTTCTTT,CASSRDRGNTEAFF
-,TRBV27,once,TRBJ1-5,TGTGCCAGCAGCCGCCCCGGGGTAAATCAGCCCCAGCATTTT,CASSRPGVNQPQHF
TRBD1,TRBV11-2,-,TRBJ1-6,TGTGCCAGCAGCCGAAACAGGGGAAATTCACCCCTCCACTTT,CASSRNRGNSPLHF
TRBD2,TRBV5-1,-,TRBJ2-2,TGCGCCAGCAGCCGGACTAGCGGGGGGCCGGCGGCCGGGGAGCTGTTTTTT,CASSRTSGGPAAGELFF
-,TRBV19,-,TRBJ2-2,TGTGCCAGTAAGGTCAGGGGTAACACCGGGGAGCTGTTTTTT,CASKVRGNTGELFF
-,TRBV27,-,TRBJ1-4,TGTGCCAGCAGCACCGCGTCGGGGAATCTGGTCGGAAAACTGTTTTTT,CASSTASGNLVGKLFF
TRBD2,TRBV27,many,TRBJ2-7,TGTGCCAGCAGTCCGACTAGCGAATACGAGCAGTACTTC,CASSPTSEYEQYF
TRBD1,TRBV15,-,TRBJ1-5,TGTGCCACCAGCATAGGACAGGGGGTTTACCAAATCAATCAGCCCCAGCATTTT,CATSIGQGVYQINQPQHF
-,TRBV5-1,-,TRBJ1-4,TGCGCCAGCAGCTTGATAGGGGTTAATGAAAAACTGTTTTTT,CASSLIGVNEKLFF
TRBD2,TRBV7-9,once,TRBJ2-1,TGTGCCAGCAGCTCCCCGGGCGTGGTAGCGGGAGACAATGAGCAGTTCTTC,CASSSPGVVAGDNEQFF
TRBD2,TRBV11-2,-,TRBJ2-1,TGTGCCAGCAGCGCCACTAGCGGGGGTCATAAAAGGGAGCAGTTCTTC,CASSATSGGHKREQFF
-,TRBV5-6,-,TRBJ1-5,TGTGCCAGCAGCTCAACTCGTTCCCTAACAGGGTCGGCTCAGCCCCAGCATTTT,CASSSTRSLTGSAQPQHF
-,TRBV28,-,TRBJ1-5,TGTGCCAGCAGCCCTTCTTTAGGCAATCAGCCCCAGCATTTT,CASSPSLGNQPQHF
TRBD1,TRBV7-6,-,TRBJ1-2,TGTGCCAGCAGCTCAAGATCCGGGACAGACTATGGCTACACCTTC,CASSSRSGTDYGYTF
-,TRBV28,-,TRBJ1-5,TGTGCCACCGAACGGGGGGGCCGGGAGGGGCCCCAGCATTTT,CATERGGREGPQHF
-,TRBV11-2,-,TRBJ2-2,TGTGCCAGCAGCCCCAGGGGCCCCGGGGAGCTGTTTTTT,CASSPRGPGELFF
-,TRBV4-2,-,TRBJ1-2,TGTGCCAGCAGCCAACTTCAACAGGGCCCAGCCTATGGCTACACCTTC,CASSQLQQGPAYGYTF